This T cell receptor (beta chain) was identified during a study of shared clonotypes between healthy human individuals. In the study overall: Per-donor plates numbered three CD4 naive, three CD4 memory, two CD8 naive and one CD8 memory.

Germline CDR1 reads MNHEY; CDR2 reads SMNVEV (reference sequence). Unmatched junction bases numbered 13, after V lost 6 bases and J lost 4 bases. The CDR3 consists of 16 residues. Assay used: immunoSEQ multiplex PCR; TCRdb lists only in-frame clones, some missing. Of some 2,000,000 clones listed, about 95% are singletons. Naive CD8 cells, CD45RO-negative and positively selected for CCR7, excluded terminally differentiated effector memory CD45RA+ cells. Material for sequencing was naive CD8+ T cells sorted from blood. The receptor comes from a man aged 18-30 years in good health. The J gene is TRBJ2-3, the V gene TRBV27; 7 bases are shared with TRBD1. The CDR3 coding sequence is TGTGCCAGCAGCTCTAAGACAGGGAGCGTATCAGATACGCAGTATTTT. Its protein is CASSSKTGSVSDTQYF.